Here is one T cell receptor beta chain with its context. Generated by immunoSEQ multiplex PCR, the TCRdb table keeps only in-frame clones and is missing some. This sample has some 74,000 clones; around four fifths occur once, and the top ten carry 15% to 20%. This entry is derived from a study of blood T cell repertoires in COVID-19. The wider study: Italy, Spain and the United States were the sources of the convalescent and acute COVID-19 samples. Sources were T cells, B-cell-depleted T cells, or PBMCs; the material itself was cDNA or gDNA.

The CDR3 has 13 residues. CDR1 KGHDR and CDR2 SFDVKD come from the germline V gene. V dropped 2 bases and J dropped 4 bases, with 7 bases sitting between them. Source material: peripheral blood. The chain couples TRBV24-1 to TRBJ1-2; D is unresolved. This TCR was sampled from a woman at least 80 years old with acute or convalescent COVID-19. As DNA, the CDR3 is TGTGCCACCAGTGATTATAGTTTCTATGGCTACACCTTC. Its protein is CATSDYSFYGYTF.